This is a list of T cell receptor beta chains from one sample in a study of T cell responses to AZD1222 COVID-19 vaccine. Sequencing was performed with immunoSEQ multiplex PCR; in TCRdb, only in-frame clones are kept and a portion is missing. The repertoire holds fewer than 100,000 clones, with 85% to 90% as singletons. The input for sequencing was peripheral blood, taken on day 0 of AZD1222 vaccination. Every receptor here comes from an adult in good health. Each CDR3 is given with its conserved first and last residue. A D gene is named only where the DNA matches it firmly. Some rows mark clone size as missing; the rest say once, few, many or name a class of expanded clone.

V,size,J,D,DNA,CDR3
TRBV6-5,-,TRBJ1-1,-,TGTGCCAGCAGTTACTCGGGCCGGGAAGCTTTCTTT,CASSYSGREAFF
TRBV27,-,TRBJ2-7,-,TGTGCCAGCAGTTTTGGGGGGGCAAGCTACGAGCAGTACTTC,CASSFGGASYEQYF
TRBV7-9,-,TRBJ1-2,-,TGTGCCACCTCAAGGGGTGGCTACACCTTC,CATSRGGYTF
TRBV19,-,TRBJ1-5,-,TGTGCCAGTAGTATTCCGGAGAGGGACAATCAGCCCCAGCATTTT,CASSIPERDNQPQHF
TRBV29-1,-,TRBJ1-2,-,TGCAGCGGGTACTCCGGGACACGCTATGGCTACACCTTC,CSGYSGTRYGYTF
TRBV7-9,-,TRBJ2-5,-,TGTGCCAGCAGCTCGGGAGAGGACGGAGAGACCCAGTACTTC,CASSSGEDGETQYF
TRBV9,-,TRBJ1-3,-,TGTGCCAGCAGCGCCCCCGGTCAGGTTGGAAACACCATATATTTT,CASSAPGQVGNTIYF
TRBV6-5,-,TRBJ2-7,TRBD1,TGTGCCAGCAGGGACAGGGGTAAAGGCGAGCAGTACTTC,CASRDRGKGEQYF
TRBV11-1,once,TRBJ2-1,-,TGTGCCAGCAGCTTACCCGTGGACTACAATGAGCAGTTCTTC,CASSLPVDYNEQFF
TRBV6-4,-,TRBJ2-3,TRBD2,TGTGCCAGCAGTGACTGGACTAGCGGCACAGATACGCAGTATTTT,CASSDWTSGTDTQYF
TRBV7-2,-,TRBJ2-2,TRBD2,TGTGCCAGCAGCTTTCCTGCGGGCGGGGGTAACACCGGGGAGCTGTTTTTT,CASSFPAGGGNTGELFF
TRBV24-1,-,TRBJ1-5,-,TGTGCCACCAGTGATGGGGGCCATAATCAGCCCCAGCATTTT,CATSDGGHNQPQHF
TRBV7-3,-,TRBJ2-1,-,TGTGCCAGCAGCCCCATGGGACTGGGGACCAATGAGCAGTTCTTC,CASSPMGLGTNEQFF
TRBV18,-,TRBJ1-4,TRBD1,TGTGCCAGCTCACCGGGACAGGGTAATGAAAAACTGTTTTTT,CASSPGQGNEKLFF
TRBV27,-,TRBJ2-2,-,TGTGCCAGCAGTCAATTTACCCGGTCCGCCGGGGAGCTGTTTTTT,CASSQFTRSAGELFF
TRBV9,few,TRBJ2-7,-,TGTGCCAGCAGCGCCACAGGCTACGAGCAGTACTTC,CASSATGYEQYF
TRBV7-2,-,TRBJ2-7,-,TGTGCCAGCAGCTTACAGTTACCCTACGAGCAGTACTTC,CASSLQLPYEQYF
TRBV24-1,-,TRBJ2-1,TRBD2,TGTGCCACCAGTGACTTGGCCCTTGGTAGCGGGGGGTGGAATGAGCAGTTCTTC,CATSDLALGSGGWNEQFF
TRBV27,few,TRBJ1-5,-,TGTGCCAGCAGTTTAAAGGGTTTGAATCAGCCCCAGCATTTT,CASSLKGLNQPQHF
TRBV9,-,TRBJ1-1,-,TGTGCCAGCAGCTTACGACAGGCGAACACTGAAGCTTTCTTT,CASSLRQANTEAFF
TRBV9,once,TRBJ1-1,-,TGTGCCAGCAGCGAACCCCGGGAGTCCGAAGCTTTCTTT,CASSEPRESEAFF
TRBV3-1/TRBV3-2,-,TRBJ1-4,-,TGTGCCAGCAGCCGGACCGGGACGGGACTTGATGAAAAACTGTTTTTT,CASSRTGTGLDEKLFF
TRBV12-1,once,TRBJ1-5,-,TGTGCCAGCAGCTTTATGATAGACCTAAGGGAAGGGTATGATCAACCCCAGCATTTT,CASSFMIDLREGYDQPQHF
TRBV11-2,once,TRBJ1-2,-,TGTGCCAGCAGCTTAGACAGACTCTATGGCTACACCTTC,CASSLDRLYGYTF
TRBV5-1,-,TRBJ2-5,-,TGCGCCAGCAGTGGGGGAAACCCTCAAGAGACCCAGTACTTC,CASSGGNPQETQYF
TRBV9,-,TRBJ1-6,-,TGTGCCAGCAGCGTATCAGGGAATTCACCCCTCCACTTT,CASSVSGNSPLHF
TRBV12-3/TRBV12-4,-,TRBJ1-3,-,TGTGCCAGCAGTTTCGCGGGGACCCAGCAGGATTTT,CASSFAGTQQDF
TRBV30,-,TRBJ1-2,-,TGTGCCTGGAGTCCCCGGGATGGCTACACCTTC,CAWSPRDGYTF
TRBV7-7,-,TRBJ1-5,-,TGTGCTAGCAGCTTAGTCCGACAGCCTCCCAGAGCCCAGCATTTT,CASSLVRQPPRAQHF
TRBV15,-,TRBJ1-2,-,TGTGCCACCAGCAGATGGGGGGGGACACTCGATGGCTACACCTTC,CATSRWGGTLDGYTF
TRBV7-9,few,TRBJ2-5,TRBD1,TGTGCCAGCAGTTTCGGACAGGGACAAGAGACCCAGTACTTC,CASSFGQGQETQYF
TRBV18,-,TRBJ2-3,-,TGTGCCAGCTCGCCCAAAGAAGCGGATACGCAGTATTTT,CASSPKEADTQYF
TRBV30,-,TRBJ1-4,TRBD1,TGTGCCTGGAGTCCGGGACAGGGCAAGGGTGAAAAACTGTTTTTT,CAWSPGQGKGEKLFF
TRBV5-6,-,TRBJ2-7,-,TGTGCCAGCAGCCAGGCCGGGGGCCCAAGCTACGAGCAGTACTTC,CASSQAGGPSYEQYF
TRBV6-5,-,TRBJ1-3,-,TGTGCCAGCAGTTCCTATTCGTTAAGCTCTGGAAACACCATATATTTT,CASSSYSLSSGNTIYF
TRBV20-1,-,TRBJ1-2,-,TGCAGTGCTACGCAGCGGGATGGCTACACCTTC,CSATQRDGYTF
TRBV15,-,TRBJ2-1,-,TGTGCCACCAGCAGAGATCGCGGCAGGAAGGATGAGCAGTTCTTC,CATSRDRGRKDEQFF
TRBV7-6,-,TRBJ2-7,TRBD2,TGTGCCAGCAGCTTAGGGCCGGGTATTGGCGGGGGAAGCTCCTACGAGCAGTACTTC,CASSLGPGIGGGSSYEQYF
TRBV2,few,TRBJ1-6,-,TGTGCCAGCAGTGGACAGCCCTCCTATAATTCACCCCTCCACTTT,CASSGQPSYNSPLHF
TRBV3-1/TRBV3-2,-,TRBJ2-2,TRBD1,TGTGCCAGCAGCCAACGTGGGACAGGCGGGGAGCTGTTTTTT,CASSQRGTGGELFF
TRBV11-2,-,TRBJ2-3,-,TGTGCCAGCAGCTTGGGCGGTTTAGATACGCAGTATTTT,CASSLGGLDTQYF
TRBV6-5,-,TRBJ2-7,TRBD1,TGTGCCAGCAGTTACGGGGGACAGGGGACCTACGAGCAGTACTTC,CASSYGGQGTYEQYF
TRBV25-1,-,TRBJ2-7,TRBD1,TGTGCCAGCAGTGATTACAGACAGGGCTACCACGAGCAGTACTTC,CASSDYRQGYHEQYF
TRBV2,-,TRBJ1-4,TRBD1,TGTGCCAGCAGTCGGGACAGGGGGAACGAAAAACTGTTTTTT,CASSRDRGNEKLFF
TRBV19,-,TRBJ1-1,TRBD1,TGTGCCACCGAACAGCGGGGGGACAGGGGATTGAACACTGAAGCTTTCTTT,CATEQRGDRGLNTEAFF
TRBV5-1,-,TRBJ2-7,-,TGCGCCAGCAGCCAATCTTCCCCTCTGACCTACGAGCAGTACTTC,CASSQSSPLTYEQYF
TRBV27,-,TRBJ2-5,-,TGTGCCAGCAGTTTAGGCAGGCTCCAAGAGACCCAGTACTTC,CASSLGRLQETQYF
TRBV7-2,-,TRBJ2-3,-,TGTGCCAGCCCGGCGGCCGGCCTAGATACGCAGTATTTT,CASPAAGLDTQYF
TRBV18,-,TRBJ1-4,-,TGTGCCAGCTCACCACCTGGGGTGACTAATGAAAAACTGTTTTTT,CASSPPGVTNEKLFF
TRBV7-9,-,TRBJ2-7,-,TGTGCCAGCTTGCGGGGAGCAGGTTCCTACGAGCAGTACTTC,CASLRGAGSYEQYF
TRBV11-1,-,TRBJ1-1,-,TGTGCCAGCAGCTCCAGGGGCCTGAACACTGAAGCTTTCTTT,CASSSRGLNTEAFF
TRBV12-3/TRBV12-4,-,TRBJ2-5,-,TGTGCCAGTGAGTGGGGTTGGGAAGAGACCCAGTACTTC,CASEWGWEETQYF
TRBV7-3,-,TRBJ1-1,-,TGTGCCAGCAGCTTAATCGGCGGGAACACTGAAGCTTTCTTT,CASSLIGGNTEAFF